This T cell receptor beta chain was sequenced in a study of identical twins. Findings and caveats of the study: It was possible that invariant MAIT and iNKT cells partly confounded the zero-insertion analyses.

Concerning this clonotype: Its antigen is not known.

TCRdb called the 5' RACE reads again in MiXCR, with one record for every CDR3 protein. The sample holds 600,000 to 800,000 distinct CDR3 sequences, 21% seen once. Separately, the same data were catalogued under a study of T cells expressing NK-cell markers. That work contributes: Alpha-beta TCR T cells were the sole sorting target in several experiments, owing to an anti-gamma-delta TCR antibody. A handful of donors showed these clonotypes also leading the CD3+CD56-NKG2C+ fraction.

The sequenced material came from PBMCs. This TCR derives from a woman aged 18-29 years in good health.

CDR3 nucleotide sequence: TGTGCCAGCAGTGATGGACCGGACGCGGGTGAGCAGTTCTTC. This sequence encodes CASSDGPDAGEQFF. This rearrangement joins TRBV6-1 to TRBJ2-1; tentative D call: TRBD2 (5 bases). The germline gives CDR1 MNHNS, CDR2 SASEGT. The V end was cut by 3 bases, the J end by 9 bases, with 15 bases between. The CDR3 is 14 residues long.